The 18 T cell receptor beta chains reported below all come from one sample, sequenced in a study of neurological immune-mediated disorders. TCRdb called the 5' RACE reads again in MiXCR, with one record for every CDR3 protein. The data contain around 60,000 distinct CDR3 sequences, 3% to 4% of them singletons. Sequences were obtained from PBMCs. The receptors derive from an older woman with multiple sclerosis.

Many counts were recorded for this clonotype. The V call is TRBV5-4, the J call TRBJ2-3; 7 nucleotides agree with TRBD2. The germline V gene encodes CDR1 SGHNT and CDR2 YYREEE (reference sequence). This CDR3 comprises 14 residues. Germline trimming cut 3 bases from V and 3 bases from J; bases unmatched to any gene: 4. The DNA for the CDR3 is TGTGCCAGCAGCTCCGGGCGGGGGACAGATACGCAGTATTTT. This translates into CASSSGRGTDTQYF.

This clonotype was picked up many times. The V and J genes are TRBV20-1 and TRBJ1-3; 7 bases agree with TRBD1. CDR1 is DFQATT, CDR2 SNEGSKA, per germline (reference sequence). The CDR3 sequence is 17 residues long. J was trimmed by 0 bases and V by 5 bases; bases with no gene match: 13. The CDR3 here is CSAPRDSSATSGNTIYF. CDR3 nucleotides: TGCAGTGCTCCCAGGGACAGTTCAGCTACCTCTGGAAACACCATATATTTT.

This clonotype occurred many times. The V and J genes are TRBV24-1 and TRBJ2-3; no clear D. This CDR3 region has 15 residues. V gave up 1 base and J gave up 3 bases, with 10 bases separating them. Per germline, CDR1 KGHDR and CDR2 SFDVKD. The CDR3 loop reads CATSDLGQATDTQYF. DNA of the CDR3: TGTGCCACCAGTGATTTAGGGCAGGCGACAGATACGCAGTATTTT.

This clonotype was detected many times. The chain joins TRBV25-1 to TRBJ1-1, with D perhaps matching TRBD1 (6 bases). V lost 6 bases, J lost 4 bases, and 15 bases lay in between. Germline-derived CDR1 and CDR2 are MGHDK and SYGVNS. CDR3 length: 14 amino acids. Here the CDR3 DNA reads TGTGCCAGCAGGCGCAAACAGGGCACCACTGAAGCTTTCTTT. The encoded protein is CASRRKQGTTEAFF.

This clonotype came up many times. CDR3 loop: CAISDRLGNEQFF. CDR3 bases: TGTGCCATCAGTGATCGCCTTGGCAATGAGCAGTTCTTC. V is TRBV10-3 and J is TRBJ2-1; D gene unclear. There are 13 residues in the CDR3. Germline lookup yields CDR1 ENHRY and CDR2 SYGVKD. V dropped 3 bases and J dropped 6 bases, with 9 bases sitting between them.

This clonotype was seen a handful of times. A read error may be the cause here, since a much bigger clone is one base away. The chain is built from TRBV5-1 and TRBJ1-5; D is uncertain. The germline gives CDR1 SGHRS, CDR2 YFSETQ. This CDR3 is built from 13 residues. Trimming took 0 bases from V and 12 from J, leaving 13 bases between them. In DNA, the CDR3 is TGCGCCAGCAGCTTGGACAGTTTGGAGCACCAGCATTTT. This sequence encodes CASSLDSLEHQHF. Based on the CDR3 plus reference TRBV5-1 and TRBJ1-5, the full variable domain is KAGVTQTPRYLIKTRGQQVTLSCSPISGHRSVSWYQQTPGQGLQFLFEYFSETQRNKGNFPGRFSGRQFSNSRSEMNVSTLELGDSALYLCASSLDSLEHQHFGDGTRLSIL.

V usage is TRBV28 and J usage is TRBJ2-7; TRBD1 might be the D (6 bases). The CDR3 length is 12 residues. The germline CDR1 and CDR2 sequences are MDHEN and SYDVKM. Trimming left V 7 bases short and J 4 bases short, with 11 bases between. CDR3 in DNA: TGTGCCAGCAACAGGGAACAGTACGAGCAGTACTTC. It codes for CASNREQYEQYF.

This clonotype was counted ten times or more. The chain couples TRBV7-6 to TRBJ2-5, with D possibly matching TRBD1 (6 bases). This CDR3 contains 15 residues. Trimming removed 4 bases at V and 2 bases at J, with 14 bases between. CDR1 is SGHVS, CDR2 FNYEAQ, per germline. This CDR3 is CASSSPGHGQETQYF. The CDR3 DNA sequence: TGTGCCAGCAGCTCACCGGGACACGGACAAGAGACCCAGTACTTC.

This clonotype has ten or more counts. The chain carries TRBV20-1 and TRBJ1-2, with a possible D match to TRBD1 (5 bases). CDR1 and CDR2 from the germline V gene are DFQATT and SNEGSKA (reference sequence). This CDR3 has 13 residues. Trimming left V 0 bases short and J 4 bases short, with 9 bases between. The CDR3 is CSARDPGIYGYTF. CDR3 coding DNA: TGCAGTGCTAGAGATCCAGGGATCTATGGCTACACCTTC.

This clonotype appeared many times. This rearrangement joins TRBV5-1 to TRBJ2-5; D perhaps matches TRBD2 (7 bases). The CDR3 has 17 residues. Between the trimmed V and J ends, which lost 1 base and 5 bases, there was a span of 21 bases. Per the germline V gene, CDR1 is SGHRS and CDR2 is YFSETQ. In nucleotides, the CDR3 is TGCGCCAGCAGCTTGCGGGGGGCAACACTGTCGGGGGAGACCCAGTACTTC. This sequence encodes CASSLRGATLSGETQYF.

This clonotype occurred many times. The chain has TRBV5-1 and TRBJ1-2, with 9 nucleotides matching TRBD1. V shed 4 bases, J shed 7 bases, and the junction held 11 bases outside the gene matches. Germline CDR1 is SGHRS and CDR2 is YFSETQ. The CDR3 runs 15 residues. CDR3 residues: CASSTSPGQGGGYTF. Written as DNA, the CDR3 is TGCGCCAGCAGCACCTCCCCGGGACAGGGTGGTGGCTACACCTTC. The entire variable domain, with the rest obtained from reference TRBV5-1 and TRBJ1-2, is as follows: KAGVTQTPRYLIKTRGQQVTLSCSPISGHRSVSWYQQTPGQGLQFLFEYFSETQRNKGNFPGRFSGRQFSNSRSEMNVSTLELGDSALYLCASSTSPGQGGGYTFGSGTRLTVV.

This clonotype has more than one count but fewer than ten. The chain combines TRBV6-2 or TRBV6-3 with TRBJ1-4; D uncertain. Germline values: CDR1 MNHEY, CDR2 SVGEGT. This CDR3 has 13 residues. The V end was cut by 8 bases, the J end by 7 bases, with 14 bases between. This CDR3 is CASSSVETEKLFF. DNA of the CDR3: TGTGCCAGCTCATCCGTAGAGACTGAAAAACTGTTTTTT.

The sample holds many counts of this clonotype. Here the CDR3 reads CASSFGTGYNEQFF. The CDR3 DNA is TGCGCCAGCAGCTTCGGGACAGGGTACAATGAGCAGTTCTTC. The gene calls are TRBV5-1 and TRBJ2-1; 9 nucleotides match TRBD1. CDR3 size: 14 residues. Looked up from germline, CDR1 is SGHRS and CDR2 is YFSETQ. The V gene end was trimmed by 2 bases and the J gene end by 4 bases; junction bases not matched to a gene: 1.

This clonotype showed up many times. The rearrangement joins TRBV28 to TRBJ2-5, with TRBD1 matching over 8 bases. Trimming cost V 7 bases and J 3 bases; bases outside gene matches: 10. Looked up from germline, CDR1 is MDHEN and CDR2 is SYDVKM. This CDR3 has 15 amino acids. CDR3 protein: CASTYQGANKETQYF. CDR3 DNA sequence: TGTGCCAGCACCTACCAGGGGGCTAATAAAGAGACCCAGTACTTC. Variable domain in full (rest from reference TRBV28 and TRBJ2-5): DVKVTQSSRYLVKRTGEKVFLECVQDMDHENMFWYRQDPGLGLRLIYFSYDVKMKEKGDIPEGYSVSREKKERFSLILESASTNQTSMYLCASTYQGANKETQYFGPGTRLLVL.

This clonotype appeared many times. The rearrangement uses TRBV12-3 or TRBV12-4 and TRBJ1-5; the D gene is possibly TRBD1 (6 bases). The CDR3 contains 15 residues. Trimming shortened V by 4 bases and J by 1 base, and 11 bases separated the two germline ends. This CDR3 is CASSWTANSNQPQHF. CDR3 DNA sequence: TGTGCCAGCAGTTGGACAGCTAACAGCAATCAGCCCCAGCATTTT.

The table lists this clonotype with many counts. The chain recombines TRBV20-1 with TRBJ1-5; D possibly corresponds to TRBD1 (5 bases). Per the germline V gene, CDR1 is DFQATT and CDR2 is SNEGSKA (reference sequence). The CDR3 sequence is 14 residues long. V gave up 6 bases and J gave up 3 bases, with 15 bases separating them. The DNA of the CDR3 is TGCAGTGCCCGGACACCCTGGGACAATCAGCCCCAGCATTTT. This translates into CSARTPWDNQPQHF.

This clonotype occurred many times. As DNA, the CDR3 is TGTGCCAGCAGGCAGGGACTAGCGGGAGCAGAGACCCAGTACTTC. Protein: CASRQGLAGAETQYF. V gene TRBV6-6 combines with J gene TRBJ2-5, with 14 bases aligning to TRBD2. This CDR3 has 15 amino acids. V lost 6 bases and J lost 4; bases outside the gene matches: 4. The V gene's germline CDR1 is MNHNY and CDR2 SVGAGI (reference sequence).

Ten or more counts support this clonotype. The V gene is TRBV5-1, the J gene TRBJ2-7; TRBD1 agrees at 7 bases. Germline lookup yields CDR1 SGHRS and CDR2 YFSETQ. The V and J ends lost 0 bases and 2 bases, in that order; junction bases with no gene match: 2. CDR3 length: 14 residues. This CDR3 reads CASSLGQGPYEQYF. Here the CDR3 DNA reads TGCGCCAGCAGCTTGGGACAGGGCCCCTACGAGCAGTACTTC.